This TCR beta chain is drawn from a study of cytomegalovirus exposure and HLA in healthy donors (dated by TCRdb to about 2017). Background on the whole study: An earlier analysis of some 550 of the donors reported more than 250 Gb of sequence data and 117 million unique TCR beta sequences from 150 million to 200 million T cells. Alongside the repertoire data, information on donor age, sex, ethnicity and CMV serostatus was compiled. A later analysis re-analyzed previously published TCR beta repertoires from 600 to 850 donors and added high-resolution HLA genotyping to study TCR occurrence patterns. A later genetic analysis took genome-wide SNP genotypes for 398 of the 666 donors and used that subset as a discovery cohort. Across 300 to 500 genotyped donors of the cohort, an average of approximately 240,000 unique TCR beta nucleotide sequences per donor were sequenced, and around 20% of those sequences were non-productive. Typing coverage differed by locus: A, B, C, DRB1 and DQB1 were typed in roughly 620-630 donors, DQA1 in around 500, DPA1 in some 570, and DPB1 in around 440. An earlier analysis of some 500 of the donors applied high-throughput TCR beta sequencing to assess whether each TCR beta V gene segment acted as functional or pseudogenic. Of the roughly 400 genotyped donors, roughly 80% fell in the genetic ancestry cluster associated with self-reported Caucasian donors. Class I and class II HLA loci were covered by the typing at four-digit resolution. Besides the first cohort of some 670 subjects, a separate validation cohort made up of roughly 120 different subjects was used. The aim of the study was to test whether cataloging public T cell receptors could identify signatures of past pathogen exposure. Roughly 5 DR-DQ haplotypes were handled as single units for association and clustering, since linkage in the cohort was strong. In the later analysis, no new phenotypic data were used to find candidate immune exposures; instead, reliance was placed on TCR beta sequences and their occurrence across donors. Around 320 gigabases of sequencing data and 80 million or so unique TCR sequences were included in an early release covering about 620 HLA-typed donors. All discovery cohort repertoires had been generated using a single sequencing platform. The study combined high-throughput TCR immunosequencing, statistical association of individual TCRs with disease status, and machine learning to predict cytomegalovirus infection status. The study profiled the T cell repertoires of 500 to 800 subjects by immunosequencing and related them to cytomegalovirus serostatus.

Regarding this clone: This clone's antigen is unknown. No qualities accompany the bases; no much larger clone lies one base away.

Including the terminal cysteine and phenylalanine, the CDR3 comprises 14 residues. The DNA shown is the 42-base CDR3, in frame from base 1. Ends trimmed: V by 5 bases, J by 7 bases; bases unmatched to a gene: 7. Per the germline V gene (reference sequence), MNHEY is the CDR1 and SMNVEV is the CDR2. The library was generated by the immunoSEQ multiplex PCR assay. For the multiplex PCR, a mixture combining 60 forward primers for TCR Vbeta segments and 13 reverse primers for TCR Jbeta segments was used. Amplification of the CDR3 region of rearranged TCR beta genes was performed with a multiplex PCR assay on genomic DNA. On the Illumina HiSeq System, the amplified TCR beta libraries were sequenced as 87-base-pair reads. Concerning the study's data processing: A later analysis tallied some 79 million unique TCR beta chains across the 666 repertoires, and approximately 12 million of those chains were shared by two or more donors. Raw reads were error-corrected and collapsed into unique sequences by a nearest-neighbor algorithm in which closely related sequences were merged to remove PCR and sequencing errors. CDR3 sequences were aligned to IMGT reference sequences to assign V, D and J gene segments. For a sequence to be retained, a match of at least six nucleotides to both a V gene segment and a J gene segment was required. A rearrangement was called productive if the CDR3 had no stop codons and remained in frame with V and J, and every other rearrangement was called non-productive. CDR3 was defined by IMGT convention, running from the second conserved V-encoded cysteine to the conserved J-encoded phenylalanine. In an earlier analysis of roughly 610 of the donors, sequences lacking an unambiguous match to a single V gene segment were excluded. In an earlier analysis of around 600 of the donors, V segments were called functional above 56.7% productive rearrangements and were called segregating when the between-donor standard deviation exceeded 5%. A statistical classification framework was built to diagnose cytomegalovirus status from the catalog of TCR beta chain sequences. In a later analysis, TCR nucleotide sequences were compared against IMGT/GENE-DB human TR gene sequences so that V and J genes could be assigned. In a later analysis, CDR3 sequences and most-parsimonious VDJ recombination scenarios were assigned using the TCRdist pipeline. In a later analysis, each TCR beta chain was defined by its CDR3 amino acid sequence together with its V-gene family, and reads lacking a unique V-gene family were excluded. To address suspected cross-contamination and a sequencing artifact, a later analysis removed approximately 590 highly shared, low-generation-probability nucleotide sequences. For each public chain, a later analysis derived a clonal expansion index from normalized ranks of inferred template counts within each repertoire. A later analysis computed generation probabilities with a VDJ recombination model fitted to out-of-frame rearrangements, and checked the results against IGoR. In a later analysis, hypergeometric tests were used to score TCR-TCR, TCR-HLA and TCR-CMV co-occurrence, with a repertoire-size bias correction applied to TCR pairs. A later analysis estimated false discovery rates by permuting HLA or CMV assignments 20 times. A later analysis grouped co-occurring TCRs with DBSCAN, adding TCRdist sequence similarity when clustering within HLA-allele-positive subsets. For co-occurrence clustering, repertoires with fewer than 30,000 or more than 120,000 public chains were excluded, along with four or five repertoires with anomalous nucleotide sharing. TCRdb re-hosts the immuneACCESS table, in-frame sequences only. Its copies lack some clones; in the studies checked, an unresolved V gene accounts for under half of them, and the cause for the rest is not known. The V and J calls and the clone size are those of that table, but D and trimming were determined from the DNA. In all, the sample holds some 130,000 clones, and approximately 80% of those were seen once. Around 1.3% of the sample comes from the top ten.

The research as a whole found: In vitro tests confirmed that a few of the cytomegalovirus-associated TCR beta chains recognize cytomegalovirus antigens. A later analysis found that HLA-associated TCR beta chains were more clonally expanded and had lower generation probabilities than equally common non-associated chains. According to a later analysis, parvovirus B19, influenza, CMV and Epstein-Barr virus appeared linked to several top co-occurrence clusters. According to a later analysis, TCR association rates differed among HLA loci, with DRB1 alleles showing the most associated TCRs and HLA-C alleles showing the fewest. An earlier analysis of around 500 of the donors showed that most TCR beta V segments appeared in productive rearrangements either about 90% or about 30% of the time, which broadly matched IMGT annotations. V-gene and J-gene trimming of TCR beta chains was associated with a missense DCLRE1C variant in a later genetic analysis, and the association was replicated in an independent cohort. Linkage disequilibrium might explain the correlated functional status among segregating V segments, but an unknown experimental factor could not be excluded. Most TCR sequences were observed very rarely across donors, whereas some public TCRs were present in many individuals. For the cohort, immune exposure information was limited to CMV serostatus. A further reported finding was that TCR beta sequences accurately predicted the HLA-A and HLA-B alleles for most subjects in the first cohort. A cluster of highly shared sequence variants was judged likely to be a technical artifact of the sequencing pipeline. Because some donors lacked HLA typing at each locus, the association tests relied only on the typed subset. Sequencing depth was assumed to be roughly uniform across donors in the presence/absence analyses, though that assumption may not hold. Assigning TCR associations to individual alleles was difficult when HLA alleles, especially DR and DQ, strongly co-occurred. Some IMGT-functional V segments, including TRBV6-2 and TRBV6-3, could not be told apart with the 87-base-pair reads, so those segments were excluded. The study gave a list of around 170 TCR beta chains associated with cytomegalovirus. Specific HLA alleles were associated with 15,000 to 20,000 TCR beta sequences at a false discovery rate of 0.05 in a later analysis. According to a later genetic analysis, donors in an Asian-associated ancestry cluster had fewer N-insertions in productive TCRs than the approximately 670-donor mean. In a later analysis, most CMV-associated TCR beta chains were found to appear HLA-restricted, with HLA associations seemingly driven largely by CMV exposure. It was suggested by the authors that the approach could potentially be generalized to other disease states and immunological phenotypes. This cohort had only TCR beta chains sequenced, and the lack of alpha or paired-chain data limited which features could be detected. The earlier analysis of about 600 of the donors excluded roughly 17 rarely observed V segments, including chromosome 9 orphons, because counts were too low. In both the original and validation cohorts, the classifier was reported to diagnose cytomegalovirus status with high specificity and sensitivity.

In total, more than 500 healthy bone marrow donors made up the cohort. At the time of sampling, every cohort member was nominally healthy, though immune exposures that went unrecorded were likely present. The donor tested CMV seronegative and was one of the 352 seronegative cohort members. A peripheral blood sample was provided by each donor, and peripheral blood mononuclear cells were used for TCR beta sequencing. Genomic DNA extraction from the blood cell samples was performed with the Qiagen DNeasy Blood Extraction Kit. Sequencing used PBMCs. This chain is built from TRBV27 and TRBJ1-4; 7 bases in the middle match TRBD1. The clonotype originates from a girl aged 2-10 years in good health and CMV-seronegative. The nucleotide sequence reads TGTGCCAGCAGTCAAGGGGGCGGAGGTGAAAAACTGTTTTTT. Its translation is CASSQGGGGEKLFF.